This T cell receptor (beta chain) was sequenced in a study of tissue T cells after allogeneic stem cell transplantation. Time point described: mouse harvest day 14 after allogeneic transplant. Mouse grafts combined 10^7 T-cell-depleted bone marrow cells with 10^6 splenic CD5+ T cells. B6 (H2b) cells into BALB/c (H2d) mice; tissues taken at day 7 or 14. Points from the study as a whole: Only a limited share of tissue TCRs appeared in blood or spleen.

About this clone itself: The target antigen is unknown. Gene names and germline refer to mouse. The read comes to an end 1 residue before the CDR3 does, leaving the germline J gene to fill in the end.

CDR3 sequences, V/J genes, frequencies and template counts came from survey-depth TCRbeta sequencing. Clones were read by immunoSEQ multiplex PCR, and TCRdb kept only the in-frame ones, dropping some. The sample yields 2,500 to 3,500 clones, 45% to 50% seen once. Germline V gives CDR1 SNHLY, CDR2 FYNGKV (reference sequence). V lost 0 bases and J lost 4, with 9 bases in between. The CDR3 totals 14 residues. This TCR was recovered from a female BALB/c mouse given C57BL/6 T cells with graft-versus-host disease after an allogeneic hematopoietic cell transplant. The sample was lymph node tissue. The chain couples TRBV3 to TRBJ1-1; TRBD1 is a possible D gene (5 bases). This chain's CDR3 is CASSLAGRATEVFF. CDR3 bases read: TGTGCCAGCAGCTTAGCAGGCAGGGCCACAGAAGTCTTC.